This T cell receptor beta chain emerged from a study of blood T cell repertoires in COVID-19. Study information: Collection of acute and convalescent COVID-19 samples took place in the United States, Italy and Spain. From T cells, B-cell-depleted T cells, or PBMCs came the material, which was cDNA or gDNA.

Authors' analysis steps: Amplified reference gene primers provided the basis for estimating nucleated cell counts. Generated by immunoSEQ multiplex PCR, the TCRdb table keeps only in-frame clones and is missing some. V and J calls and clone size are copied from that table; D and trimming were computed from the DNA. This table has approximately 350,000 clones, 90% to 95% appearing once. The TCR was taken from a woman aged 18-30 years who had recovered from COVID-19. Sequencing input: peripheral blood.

The CDR3 coding sequence is TGTGCCAGCAGCTCCCCTAGCGGGAGGTGTTATACGCAGTATTTT. Its protein is CASSSPSGRCYTQYF. This chain links TRBV5-4 with TRBJ2-3; 11 nucleotides align to TRBD2. Germline V lookup: CDR1 SGHNT, CDR2 YYREEE (reference sequence). This CDR3 has 15 amino acids. Trimming at V came to 3 bases and at J to 7 bases, leaving 7 bases not matched to a gene.